A selection of T cell receptor beta chains follows, all from one sample in a study of human T cells and chemical hapten exposure. From the RACE reads, TCRdb called clonotypes with MiXCR, one entry per CDR3 protein. The repertoire includes 110,000 to 150,000 distinct CDR3 sequences, approximately 12% of them detected once, and around 1.4% sits in the top ten. The sequenced sample was whole blood, obtained in connection with sensitization to the hapten diphenylcyclopropenone (DPC). All receptors come from a woman aged 45-60 years with alopecia areata. Some clones in this sample may be carry-over from other donors' samples. Both conserved end residues are part of each CDR3. D genes are given only for firm matches. A clone size is listed for some rows: how often the clone was seen (once, few, many), or a class if it is expanded.

few | . | TRBJ2-1 | TRBV19 | TGTGCCAGTAGTATTCAGGCTAGATCCTACAATGAGCAGTTCTTC | CASSIQARSYNEQFF
few | . | TRBJ1-4 | TRBV3-1 | TGTGCCAGCAGCCTACGCCAAGGGGAGGTTGAAAAACTGTTTTTT | CASSLRQGEVEKLFF
. | . | TRBJ2-1 | TRBV6-5 | TGTGCCAGCAGTTACTCACCGGGACTGCTAGCCTACAATGAGCAGTTCTTC | CASSYSPGLLAYNEQFF
many | TRBD1 | TRBJ1-5 | TRBV20-1 | TGCAGTGGGGGACAGGGAAATCAGCCCCAGCATTTT | CSGGQGNQPQHF
few | . | TRBJ2-4 | TRBV7-7 | TGTGCTAGCAGCCATCGAGCTCTAGCCAAAAACATTCAGTACTTC | CASSHRALAKNIQYF
few | TRBD2 | TRBJ2-1 | TRBV9 | TGTGCCAGCAGCCCCCTTGGGGCGGGAGGGGGGAATGAGCAGTTCTTC | CASSPLGAGGGNEQFF
many | TRBD1 | TRBJ1-1 | TRBV28 | TGTGCCAGCAGTTTCGGAACAGGGGATGGGACTGAAGCTTTCTTT | CASSFGTGDGTEAFF
. | . | TRBJ2-3 | TRBV20-1 | TGCAGTGCTCTGCACACGTTTAGCACAGATACGCAGTATTTT | CSALHTFSTDTQYF
. | TRBD1 | TRBJ2-1 | TRBV18 | TGTGCCAGCTCACCCGACAGGGGCCGGGACTCTCCTCACTACAATGAGCAGTTCTTC | CASSPDRGRDSPHYNEQFF
few | . | TRBJ2-1 | TRBV5-6 | TGTGCCAGCAGCTTGTTCAGAGGACAGATAGACCCGTACACCGCCAATGAGCAGTTCTTC | CASSLFRGQIDPYTANEQFF
many | . | TRBJ1-1 | TRBV9 | TGTGCCAGCAGTCTCAGCGGCGCTGAAGCTTTCTTT | CASSLSGAEAFF
. | . | TRBJ2-1 | TRBV2 | TGTGCCAGCAGTGACCCGACCCACGGGTACAATGAGCAGTTCTTC | CASSDPTHGYNEQFF
. | . | TRBJ1-1 | TRBV29-1 | TGCAGCGCCGTTCTAAGGGGGGGGAACACTGAAGCTTTCTTT | CSAVLRGGNTEAFF
. | TRBD1 | TRBJ2-1 | TRBV29-1 | TGCAGCGTCGCCCAGGGGGCGGCTGAGCAGTTCTTC | CSVAQGAAEQFF
many | . | TRBJ1-2 | TRBV29-1 | TGCAGCGTTGAAGCAGGGGATGGCTACACCTTC | CSVEAGDGYTF
many | . | TRBJ1-5 | TRBV24-1 | TGTGCCACCAGTGAACACGGCAGCAATCAGCCCCAGCATTTT | CATSEHGSNQPQHF
. | . | TRBJ1-1 | TRBV5-1 | TGCGCCAGCAGCTTGGCTGGGGGAAGGACTGAAGCTTTCTTT | CASSLAGGRTEAFF
many | TRBD1 | TRBJ2-3 | TRBV24-1 | TGTGCCACCAGTGAAAGGACAGGAGTCACAGATACGCAGTATTTT | CATSERTGVTDTQYF
. | TRBD2 | TRBJ2-5 | TRBV15 | TGTGCCACCAGCAGAGATTTCGGACTAGTTGCGGAGACCCAGTACTTC | CATSRDFGLVAETQYF
. | TRBD1 | TRBJ2-5 | TRBV27 | TGTGCCAGCAGTACCTTGGGACAGGGGAAGGGGACCCAGTACTTC | CASSTLGQGKGTQYF
many | . | TRBJ2-1 | TRBV6-2/TRBV6-3 | TGTGCCAGCAGTTCATTCACTTCACTAGTAAATGAGCAGTTCTTC | CASSSFTSLVNEQFF
. | TRBD1 | TRBJ1-6 | TRBV28 | TGTGCCAGCAGTTTGGACAGGGTTCGATCACCCCTCCACTTT | CASSLDRVRSPLHF